This T cell receptor beta chain was sequenced in a study of CD8 T cells in Susac syndrome (dated by TCRdb to between 2017 and 2020). About the investigation overall: Of the Susac syndrome patients who were sequenced, eight or nine were in clinical remission while more than five had clinically active disease. Susac syndrome patients were therapy-naive, on corticosteroids (some also receiving IVIg), or on IVIg alone at blood withdrawal. Whether CD8+ T cell activation and differentiation in Susac syndrome was antigen driven was tested using repertoire sequencing. Clonality of the CD8+ T cell repertoire was compared between over ten healthy donors, roughly 14 Susac syndrome patients and 15 multiple sclerosis patients. The study at large found these results: The study acknowledged that relatively few individuals were included in the TCR sequencing and HLA analysis. Susac syndrome CD8+ repertoires showed clonal expansion, highest in CD8+ TEMRA cells and greater in clinically active than remitting patients. In the total CD8+ and CD8+ TEMRA repertoires, 15 to 20 and five Susac-specific public clones, respectively, were identified.

The CDR3 runs 15 amino acids, cysteine and phenylalanine included. Only the CDR3 DNA is retained, 45 bases long and in frame from the first base. Looking up the germline V gene yields CDR1 KGHDR and CDR2 SFDVKD. V loses 0 bases, J loses 6 bases, and the germline ends lie 12 bases apart. Regarding this clonotype: Its binding antigen is unknown. No qualities accompany the bases; no much larger clone lies one base away.

Peripheral blood CD8+ and CD4+ T cells from healthy donors, Susac syndrome patients and multiple sclerosis patients were profiled by high-throughput TCR beta sequencing. The Susac syndrome patients fulfilled recently defined diagnostic criteria for either definite or probable disease. CD8+ TEMRA cells were enriched by FACS, while bulk CD8+ and CD4+ T cells were purified by magnetic negative isolation. Blood was drawn into EDTA tubes, processed within 24 hours, and PBMCs were isolated by density gradient centrifugation. PBMCs intended for TCR sequencing were frozen in liquid nitrogen and were later thawed in a 37 degrees C water bath. The sorted or isolated CD4+, CD8+ and CD8+ TEMRA cells reached a purity of at least 90%. RNA was extracted using the RNeasy kit, and roughly 0.45 to 1 microgram was reverse transcribed with random hexamers. TCR beta CDR3 regions were amplified with the immunoSEQ multiplex PCR assay covering 54 Vbeta and 13 Jbeta segments. PCR amplification bias was corrected using a synthetic template baseline for primer optimization and computational correction. Under the source paper's analysis protocol: Reads were annotated to V, D and J genes per IMGT and analyzed with immunoSEQ Analyzer, keeping only productive sequences. Clonality was calculated as one minus the Shannon entropy normalized by log2 of the number of productive unique sequences. Public and private clones were assessed among the 100 most prevalent clones of each patient and control. Clones were defined as Susac-specific when absent from the healthy and MS cohorts, from approximately 970 published viral clones and from other ImmuneACCESS disease sequences. TCRdb took the public reads, trimmed them with fastp at Q25, ran MiXCR for clone calling and kept in-frame beta chains. Each entry merges the rows of one CDR3 protein and shows their most common DNA and genes. None of the V and J calls come from the authors' own analysis; TCRdb made them. This sample lists 70,000 to 95,000 distinct CDR3 sequences; approximately 93% were detected once. Approximately 0.9% of the sample is in the top ten clones.

The chain uses TRBV24-1 and TRBJ2-3; no confident D gene assignment can be made. The sample consisted of CD8+ T cells from PBMCs. This sequence was found in a human donor with Susac syndrome. The DNA sequence is given as TGTGCCACCAGTGATTTGAATGAAGGGCGGGATACGCAGTATTTT. The resulting protein is CATSDLNEGRDTQYF.